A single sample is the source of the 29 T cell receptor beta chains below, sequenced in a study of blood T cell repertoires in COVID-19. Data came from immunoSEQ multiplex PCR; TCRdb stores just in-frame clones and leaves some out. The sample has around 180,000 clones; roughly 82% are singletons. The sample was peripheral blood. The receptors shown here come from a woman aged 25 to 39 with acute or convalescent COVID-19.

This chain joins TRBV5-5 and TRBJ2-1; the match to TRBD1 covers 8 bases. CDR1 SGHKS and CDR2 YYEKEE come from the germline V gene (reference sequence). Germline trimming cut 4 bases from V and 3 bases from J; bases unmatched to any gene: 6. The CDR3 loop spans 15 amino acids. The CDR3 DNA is TGTGCCAGCAGCCCCTTCGGACAGGGCTACAATGAGCAGTTCTTC. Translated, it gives CASSPFGQGYNEQFF.

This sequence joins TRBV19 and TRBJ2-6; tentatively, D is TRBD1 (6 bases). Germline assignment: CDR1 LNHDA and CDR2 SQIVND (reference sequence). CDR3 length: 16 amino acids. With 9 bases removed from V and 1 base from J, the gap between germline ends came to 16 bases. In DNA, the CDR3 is TGTGCCAGCCAAAGGGGAACAGGGTCTGGGGCCAACGTCCTGACTTTC. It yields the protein CASQRGTGSGANVLTF.

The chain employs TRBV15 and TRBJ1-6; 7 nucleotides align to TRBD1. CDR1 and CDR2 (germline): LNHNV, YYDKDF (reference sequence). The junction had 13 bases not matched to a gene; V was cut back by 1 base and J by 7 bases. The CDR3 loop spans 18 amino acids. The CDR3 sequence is CATSRVGIFGRGNSPLHF. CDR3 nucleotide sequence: TGTGCCACCAGCAGAGTCGGCATTTTCGGCAGGGGGAATTCACCCCTCCACTTT.

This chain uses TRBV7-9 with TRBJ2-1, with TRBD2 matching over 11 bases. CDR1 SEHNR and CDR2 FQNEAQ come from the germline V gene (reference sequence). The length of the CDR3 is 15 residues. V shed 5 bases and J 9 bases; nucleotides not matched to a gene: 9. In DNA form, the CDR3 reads TGTGCCAGCAGCAAACTAGCGGGAGAGAGCGGTGAGCAGTTCTTC. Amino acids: CASSKLAGESGEQFF.

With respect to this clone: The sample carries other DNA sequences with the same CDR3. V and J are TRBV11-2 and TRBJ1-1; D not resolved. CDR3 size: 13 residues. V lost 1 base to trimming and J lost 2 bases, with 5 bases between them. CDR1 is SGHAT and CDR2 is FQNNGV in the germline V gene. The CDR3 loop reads CASSLGGNTEAFF. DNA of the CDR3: TGTGCCAGCAGCTTAGGAGGTAACACTGAAGCTTTCTTT.

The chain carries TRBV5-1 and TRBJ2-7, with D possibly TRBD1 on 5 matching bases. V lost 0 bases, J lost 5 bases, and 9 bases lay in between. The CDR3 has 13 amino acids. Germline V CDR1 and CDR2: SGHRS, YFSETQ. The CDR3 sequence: CASSLVQDHEQYF. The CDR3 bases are TGCGCCAGCAGCTTGGTACAGGATCACGAGCAGTACTTC.

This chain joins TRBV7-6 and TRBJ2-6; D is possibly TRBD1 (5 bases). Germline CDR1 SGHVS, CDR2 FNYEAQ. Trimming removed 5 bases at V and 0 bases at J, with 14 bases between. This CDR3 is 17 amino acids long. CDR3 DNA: TGTGCCAGCAGCCCTCAGACAGTCTTCTCTGGGGCCAACGTCCTGACTTTC. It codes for CASSPQTVFSGANVLTF.

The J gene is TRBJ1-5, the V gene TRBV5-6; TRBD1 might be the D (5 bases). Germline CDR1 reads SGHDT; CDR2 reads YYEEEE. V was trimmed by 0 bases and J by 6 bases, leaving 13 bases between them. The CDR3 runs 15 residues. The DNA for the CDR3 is TGTGCCAGCAGCTTGGGCGGCAGGGTAATTCAGCCCCAGCATTTT. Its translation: CASSLGGRVIQPQHF.

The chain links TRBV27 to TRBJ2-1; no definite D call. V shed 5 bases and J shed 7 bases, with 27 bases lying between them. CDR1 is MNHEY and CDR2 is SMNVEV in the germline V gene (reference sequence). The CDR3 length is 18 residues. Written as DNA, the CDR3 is TGTGCCAGCAGTCCGTTAGCAATATCAGTGGTGGCGGTAAATGAGCAGTTCTTC. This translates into CASSPLAISVVAVNEQFF.

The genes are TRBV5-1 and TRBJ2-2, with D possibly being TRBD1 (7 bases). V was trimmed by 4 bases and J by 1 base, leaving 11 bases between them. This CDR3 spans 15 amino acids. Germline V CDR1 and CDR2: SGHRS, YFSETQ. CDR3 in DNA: TGCGCCAGCAGCGGGAGGACAGGGAACACCGGGGAGCTGTTTTTT. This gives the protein CASSGRTGNTGELFF.

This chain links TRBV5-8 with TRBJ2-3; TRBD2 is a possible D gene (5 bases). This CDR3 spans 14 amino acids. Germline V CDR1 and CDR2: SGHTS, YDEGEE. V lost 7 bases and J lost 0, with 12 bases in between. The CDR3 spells CASGGYLSTDTQYF. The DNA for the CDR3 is TGTGCCAGCGGCGGGTATCTTAGCACAGATACGCAGTATTTT.

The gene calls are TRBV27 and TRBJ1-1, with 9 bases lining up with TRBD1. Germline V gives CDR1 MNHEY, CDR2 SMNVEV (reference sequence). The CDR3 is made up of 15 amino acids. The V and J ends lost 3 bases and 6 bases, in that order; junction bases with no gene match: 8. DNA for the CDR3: TGTGCCAGCAGTTTGACTGCGACAGGGGGTGCTGAAGCTTTCTTT. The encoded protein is CASSLTATGGAEAFF.

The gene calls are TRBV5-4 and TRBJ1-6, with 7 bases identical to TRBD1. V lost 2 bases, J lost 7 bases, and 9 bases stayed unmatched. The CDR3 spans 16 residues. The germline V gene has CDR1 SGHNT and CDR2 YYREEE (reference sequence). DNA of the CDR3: TGTGCCAGCAGCTTTGGCCCGCGACAGGGAAATTCACCCCTCCACTTT. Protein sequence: CASSFGPRQGNSPLHF.

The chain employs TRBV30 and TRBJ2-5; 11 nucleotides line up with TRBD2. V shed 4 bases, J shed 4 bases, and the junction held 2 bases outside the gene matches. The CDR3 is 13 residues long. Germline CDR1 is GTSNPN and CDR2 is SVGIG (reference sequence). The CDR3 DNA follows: TGTGCCTGGAAGCTAGCGGGAGGAGAGACCCAGTACTTC. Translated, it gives CAWKLAGGETQYF.

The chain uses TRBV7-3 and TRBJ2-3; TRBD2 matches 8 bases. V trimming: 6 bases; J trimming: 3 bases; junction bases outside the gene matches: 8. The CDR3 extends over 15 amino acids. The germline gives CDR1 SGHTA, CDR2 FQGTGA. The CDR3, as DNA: TGTGCCAGCAGTTTCCGGGGGGGCCCTACAGATACGCAGTATTTT. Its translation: CASSFRGGPTDTQYF.

In DNA, the CDR3 is TGTGCCATCAGTGAAACTCTAGCCTCGGATGAGCAGTTCTTC. It translates to CAISETLASDEQFF. The chain joins TRBV10-3 to TRBJ2-1; maybe TRBD2 (5 bases). Germline assignment: CDR1 ENHRY and CDR2 SYGVKD. Trimming took 3 bases from V and 8 from J, leaving 14 bases between them. This CDR3 has 14 residues.

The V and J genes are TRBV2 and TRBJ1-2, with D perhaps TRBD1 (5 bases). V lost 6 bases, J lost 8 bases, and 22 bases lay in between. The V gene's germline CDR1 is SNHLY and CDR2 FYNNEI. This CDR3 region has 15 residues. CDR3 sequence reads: CASSPLRGRGTGYTF. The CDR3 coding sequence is TGTGCCAGCAGCCCCCTGCGCGGGAGGGGTACGGGCTACACCTTC.

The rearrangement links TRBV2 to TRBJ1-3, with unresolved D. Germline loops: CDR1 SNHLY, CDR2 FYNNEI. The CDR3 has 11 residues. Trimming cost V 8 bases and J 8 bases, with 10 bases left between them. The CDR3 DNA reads TGTGCCAGCGCCTCTCGAGACACCATATATTTT. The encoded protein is CASASRDTIYF.

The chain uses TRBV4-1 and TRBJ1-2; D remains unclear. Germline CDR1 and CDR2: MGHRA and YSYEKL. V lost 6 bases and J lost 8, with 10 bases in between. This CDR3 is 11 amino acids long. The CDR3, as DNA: TGCGCCAGCAGAACGGGTCTGGGCTACACCTTC. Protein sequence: CASRTGLGYTF.

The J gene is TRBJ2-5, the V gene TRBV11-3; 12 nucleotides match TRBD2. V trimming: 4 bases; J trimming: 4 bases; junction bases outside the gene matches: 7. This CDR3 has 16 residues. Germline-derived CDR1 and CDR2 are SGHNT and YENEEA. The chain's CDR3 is CASSSPTSGSRETQYF. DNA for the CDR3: TGTGCCAGCAGCTCCCCGACTAGCGGGAGTCGAGAGACCCAGTACTTC. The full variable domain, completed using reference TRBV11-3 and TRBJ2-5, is EAGVVQSPRYKIIEKKQPVAFWCNPISGHNTLYWYLQNLGQGPELLIRYENEEAVDDSQLPKDRFSAERLKGVDSTLKIQPAELGDSAVYLCASSSPTSGSRETQYFGPGTRLLVL.

CDR3 sequence (DNA): TGCGCCAGCAGCCACGCCGGACTAGCGGACAATGAGCAGTTCTTC. Amino acids: CASSHAGLADNEQFF. The V call is TRBV4-3, the J call TRBJ2-1; the match to TRBD2 covers 10 bases. Germline V gene data show CDR1 as LGHNA and CDR2 as YSLEER. J lost 5 bases, V lost 3 bases, and 4 bases had no gene match. There are 15 residues in the CDR3.

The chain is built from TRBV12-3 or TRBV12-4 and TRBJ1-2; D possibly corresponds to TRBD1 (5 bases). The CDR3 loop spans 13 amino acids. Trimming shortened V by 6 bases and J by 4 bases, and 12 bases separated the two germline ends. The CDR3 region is CASSRAGVYGYTF. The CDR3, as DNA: TGTGCCAGCAGCAGGGCCGGTGTCTATGGCTACACCTTC.

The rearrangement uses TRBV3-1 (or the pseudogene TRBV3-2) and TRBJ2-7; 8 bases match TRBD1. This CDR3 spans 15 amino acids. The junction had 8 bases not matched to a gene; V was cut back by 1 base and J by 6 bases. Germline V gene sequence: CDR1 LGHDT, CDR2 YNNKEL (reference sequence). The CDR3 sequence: CASSQVSGQGVEQYF. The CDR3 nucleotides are TGTGCCAGCAGCCAAGTTTCCGGACAGGGCGTCGAGCAGTACTTC.

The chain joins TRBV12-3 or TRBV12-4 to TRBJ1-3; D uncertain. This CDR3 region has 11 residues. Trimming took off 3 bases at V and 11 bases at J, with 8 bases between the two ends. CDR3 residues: CASSFENAIYF. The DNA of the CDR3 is TGTGCCAGCAGTTTCGAGAACGCCATATATTTT.

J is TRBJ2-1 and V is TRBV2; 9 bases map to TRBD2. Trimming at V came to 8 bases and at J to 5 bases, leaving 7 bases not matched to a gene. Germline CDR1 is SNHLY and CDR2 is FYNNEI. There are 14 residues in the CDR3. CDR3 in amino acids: CASVHLAGNNEQFF. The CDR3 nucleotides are TGTGCCAGCGTACACCTAGCGGGGAACAATGAGCAGTTCTTC.

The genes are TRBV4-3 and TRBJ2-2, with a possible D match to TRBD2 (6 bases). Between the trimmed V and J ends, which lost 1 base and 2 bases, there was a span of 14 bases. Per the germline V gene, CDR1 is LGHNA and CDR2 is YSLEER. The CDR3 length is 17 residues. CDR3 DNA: TGCGCCAGCAGCCAAGCCCCTGCGGGACCCAACACCGGGGAGCTGTTTTTT. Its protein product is CASSQAPAGPNTGELFF.

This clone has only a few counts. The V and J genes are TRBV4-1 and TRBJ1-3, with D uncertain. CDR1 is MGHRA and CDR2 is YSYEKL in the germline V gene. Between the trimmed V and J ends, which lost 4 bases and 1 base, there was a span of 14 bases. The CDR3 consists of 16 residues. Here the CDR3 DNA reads TGCGCCAGCAGCCTCGGGGTTGAAGGGTCTGGAAACACCATATATTTT. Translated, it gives CASSLGVEGSGNTIYF.

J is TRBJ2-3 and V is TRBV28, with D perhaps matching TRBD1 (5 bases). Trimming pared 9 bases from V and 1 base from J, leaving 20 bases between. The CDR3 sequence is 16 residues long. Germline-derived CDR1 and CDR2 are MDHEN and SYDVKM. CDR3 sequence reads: CASPPRGRSGTDTQYF. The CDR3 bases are TGTGCCAGTCCTCCTAGGGGTAGGTCAGGCACAGATACGCAGTATTTT.

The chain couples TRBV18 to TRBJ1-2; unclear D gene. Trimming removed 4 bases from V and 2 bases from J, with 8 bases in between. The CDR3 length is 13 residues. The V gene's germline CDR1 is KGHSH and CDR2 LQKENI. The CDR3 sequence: CASSLTENYGYTF. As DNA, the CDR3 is TGTGCCAGCTCACTGACGGAGAACTATGGCTACACCTTC.